The TCR beta chain under discussion was sequenced for a study of blood T cells in healthy people across ages (dated by TCRdb to the mid-2010s). In the study overall: In model experiments, template switching captured roughly one uniquely barcoded TCR beta cDNA molecule for every two T cells. Two additional independent replicas of 1 million unique cDNA reads from the same blood draw were analyzed for two donors (one aged 18 to 29 and one aged 80 or older). Age-related changes in TCR beta repertoire diversity were measured in the study by deep sequencing normalized with unique cDNA molecular identifiers. The donors were split into four age groups: young (average 16 years), middle-aged (about 40), aged (62) and long-lived (about 74). To avoid experimental bias, donors of different ages were randomly spread across the sequencing lanes. The paper's findings and limits, for the study overall: Estimates of total diversity based on one million sequenced T cells were regarded as lower bounds and as underestimates. The percentage of naive T cells measured by flow cytometry correlated strongly with observed TCR beta diversity. Donor CMV infection status was unknown, potentially confounding age-related changes in expanded clonotypes. Compared with the aged group, the long-lived group had more naive CD4+ T cells, fewer expanded clones and increased TCR diversity, suggesting age selection. Since profiling was done on bulk unsorted PBMCs, naive and antigen-experienced compartments could not be conclusively compared. Observed TCR beta diversity per million T cells fell roughly linearly with age, and a significant reduction was already apparent by age around 36.

The donors were roughly 39 Caucasian individuals from Russia, aged 6 to 90 years, who were systemically healthy. Each donor gave roughly 9.5 milliliters of peripheral blood, collected into EDTA-treated Vacutainer tubes. Ficoll-Paque density-gradient centrifugation was used to isolate PBMCs, with at least 7 million per sample. Total RNA, at least 6 micrograms per sample, was extracted from PBMCs with Trizol reagent. For every donor, an aliquot of PBMCs went through flow cytometry to measure the percentages of naive CD45RAhigh/CD27high T cells. Note on this clonotype: The antigen this receptor binds is unknown. No clone much larger than this one lies a single base away; base qualities are absent.

Libraries were made using 5' RACE. A second PCR of roughly 7 to 11 cycles was performed with a sample-barcoded 5' primer and a J-beta primer mix. A unique molecular identifier was introduced onto each TCR beta cDNA molecule by a template-switch 5' adaptor carrying 12 random nucleotides. Each sample yielded at least 3 million CDR3-containing paired-end reads. First-strand cDNA synthesis was performed from all RNA using the Mint cDNA synthesis kit, with priming by a TRBC-specific oligonucleotide. Following uracil-DNA glycosylase treatment, all cDNA underwent a first 18-cycle PCR with the universal primers M1SS and BC2_uni_R. The study's processing was this. Normalization of each sample was performed by random selection of 1 million high-quality reads, each carrying a distinct molecular identifier. Reads with shared molecular identifiers were discarded instead of being binned into consensus sequences. MiTCR, run with a Q25 quality threshold and the strictest error-elimination algorithm, handled CDR3 identification, clonotype clustering and error correction. A nonparametric unseen species model with Euler transformation was used to estimate lower-bound total TCR beta diversity. TCRdb reprocessed the public reads (quality trimming at Q25 with fastp, clone calling with MiXCR) and kept in-frame beta chains. Each entry is one CDR3 protein sequence, shown with its most common DNA and genes. The V and J calls and clone size come from TCRdb's table, not from the authors' own analysis. A total of around 1,900,000 distinct CDR3 sequences appear in this sample, around 40% of them only once. The ten most abundant clones make up 23% of the sample.

The germline V gene supplies CDR1 SGDLS and CDR2 YYNGEE. V loses 0 bases of germline sequence and J loses 2 bases, and the interval between the two ends is 11 bases. The CDR3 has 15 amino acids, counting the end cysteine and phenylalanine. Only the CDR3 DNA stays, 45 bases, in frame from base 1. The sample consisted of blood. Here the chain combines TRBV9 and TRBJ2-5; no D gene call is confident. This clonotype was sampled from a human donor in good health. The CDR3 protein: CASSVGGSQQETQYF. The DNA sequence follows: TGTGCCAGCAGCGTAGGTGGCTCACAACAAGAGACCCAGTACTTC.